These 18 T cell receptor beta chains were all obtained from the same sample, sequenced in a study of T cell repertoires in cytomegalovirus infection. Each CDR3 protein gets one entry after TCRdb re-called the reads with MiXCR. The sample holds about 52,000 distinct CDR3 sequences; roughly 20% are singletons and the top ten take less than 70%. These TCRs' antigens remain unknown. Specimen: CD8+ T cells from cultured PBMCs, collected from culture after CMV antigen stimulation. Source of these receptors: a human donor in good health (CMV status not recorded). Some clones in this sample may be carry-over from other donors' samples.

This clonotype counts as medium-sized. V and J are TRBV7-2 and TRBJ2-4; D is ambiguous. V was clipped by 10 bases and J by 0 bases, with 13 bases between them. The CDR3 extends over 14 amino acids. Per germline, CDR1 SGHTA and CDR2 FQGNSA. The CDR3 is CATNTPLAKNIQYF. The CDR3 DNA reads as TGTGCCACCAATACCCCTTTAGCCAAAAACATTCAGTACTTC.

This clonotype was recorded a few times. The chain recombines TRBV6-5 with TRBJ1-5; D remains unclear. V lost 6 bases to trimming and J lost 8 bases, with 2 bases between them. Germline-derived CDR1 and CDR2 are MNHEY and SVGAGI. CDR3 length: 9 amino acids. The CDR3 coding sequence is TGTGCCAGCAGGGAGCCCCAGCATTTT. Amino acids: CASREPQHF.

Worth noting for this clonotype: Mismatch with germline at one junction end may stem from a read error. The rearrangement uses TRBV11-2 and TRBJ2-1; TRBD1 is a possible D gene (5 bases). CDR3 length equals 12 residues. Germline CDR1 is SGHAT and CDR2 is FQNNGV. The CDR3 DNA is TGTGCCAGCTGCTTGGGGCCAAATGAGCAGTTCTTC. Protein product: CASCLGPNEQFF. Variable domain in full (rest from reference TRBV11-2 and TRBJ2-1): EAGVAQSPRYKIIEKRQSVAFWCNPISGHATLYWYQQILGQGPKLLIQFQNNGVVDDSQLPKDRFSAERLKGVDSTLKIQPAKLEDSAVYLCASCLGPNEQFFGPGTRLTVL.

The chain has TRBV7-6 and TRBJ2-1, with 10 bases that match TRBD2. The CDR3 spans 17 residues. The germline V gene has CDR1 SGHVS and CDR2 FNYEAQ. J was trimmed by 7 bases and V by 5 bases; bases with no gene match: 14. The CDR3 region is CASSPGISGGTRNEQFF. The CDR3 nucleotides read TGTGCCAGCAGCCCCGGGATTAGCGGGGGGACAAGAAATGAGCAGTTCTTC. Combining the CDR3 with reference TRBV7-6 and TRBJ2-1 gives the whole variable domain GAGVSQSPRYKVTKRGQDVALRCDPISGHVSLYWYRQALGQGPEFLTYFNYEAQQDKSGLPNDRFSAERPEGSISTLTIQRTEQRDSAMYRCASSPGISGGTRNEQFFGPGTRLTVL.

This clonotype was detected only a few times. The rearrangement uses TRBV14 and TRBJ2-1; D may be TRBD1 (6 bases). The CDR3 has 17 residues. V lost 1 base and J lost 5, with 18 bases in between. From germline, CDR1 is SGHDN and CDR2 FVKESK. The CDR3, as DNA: TGTGCCAGCAGCCAAGTAGCGACAGGCGATAATCACAATGAGCAGTTCTTC. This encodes CASSQVATGDNHNEQFF. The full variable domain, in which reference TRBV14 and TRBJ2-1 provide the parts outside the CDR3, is EAGVTQFPSHSVIEKGQTVTLRCDPISGHDNLYWYRRVMGKEIKFLLHFVKESKQDESGMPNNRFLAERTGGTYSTLKVQPAELEDSGVYFCASSQVATGDNHNEQFFGPGTRLTVL.

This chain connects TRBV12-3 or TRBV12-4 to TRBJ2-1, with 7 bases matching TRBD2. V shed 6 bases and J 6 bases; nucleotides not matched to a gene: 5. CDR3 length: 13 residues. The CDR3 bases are TGTGCCAGCAGCCGAGCGGGACCCAATGAGCAGTTCTTC. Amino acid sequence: CASSRAGPNEQFF.

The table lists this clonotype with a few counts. The CDR3 sequence is CASSPPGAEQYF. In DNA form, the CDR3 reads TGTGCCAGCAGCCCCCCGGGGGCCGAGCAGTACTTC. The chain links TRBV12-3 or TRBV12-4 to TRBJ2-7; D could derive from TRBD1 or TRBD2 (6 bases each). Trimming cost V 6 bases and J 6 bases, with 12 bases left between them. The CDR3 is 12 amino acids.

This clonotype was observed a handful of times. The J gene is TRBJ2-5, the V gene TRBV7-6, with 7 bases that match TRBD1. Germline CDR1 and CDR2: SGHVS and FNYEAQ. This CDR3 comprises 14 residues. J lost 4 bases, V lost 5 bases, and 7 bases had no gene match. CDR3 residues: CASSPGQPGETQYF. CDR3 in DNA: TGTGCCAGCAGCCCGGGACAGCCGGGAGAGACCCAGTACTTC.

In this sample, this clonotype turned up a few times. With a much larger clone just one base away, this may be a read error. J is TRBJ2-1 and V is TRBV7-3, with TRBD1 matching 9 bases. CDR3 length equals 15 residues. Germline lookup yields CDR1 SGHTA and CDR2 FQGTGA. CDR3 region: CARSYSGTGRNEQFF. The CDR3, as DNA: TGTGCCAGGAGCTATTCCGGGACAGGGCGAAATGAGCAGTTCTTC.

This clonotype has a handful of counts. CDR3 protein: CASTLLRSGIQETQYF. The CDR3 nucleotides read TGTGCCAGCACCCTACTAAGATCCGGGATCCAAGAGACCCAGTACTTC. The chain employs TRBV6-2 or TRBV6-3 and TRBJ2-5, with D possibly matching TRBD2 (5 bases). The CDR3 is 16 amino acids. With 7 bases removed from V and 1 base from J, the gap between germline ends came to 19 bases. CDR1 and CDR2 (germline): MNHEY, SVGEGT.

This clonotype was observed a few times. The DNA of the CDR3 is TGTGCCAGCAGCTTAGGGCGGGAGGGGTACAATGAGCAGTTCTTC. This encodes CASSLGREGYNEQFF. The rearrangement uses TRBV7-2 and TRBJ2-1; 9 positions agree with TRBD2. The CDR3 runs 15 residues. V lost 1 base and J lost 4; bases outside the gene matches: 2. The germline CDR1 and CDR2 sequences are SGHTA and FQGNSA.

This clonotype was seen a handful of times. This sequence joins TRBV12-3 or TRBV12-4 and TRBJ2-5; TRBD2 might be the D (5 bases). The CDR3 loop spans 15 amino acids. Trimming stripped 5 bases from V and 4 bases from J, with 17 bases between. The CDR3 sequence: CASSHRSTEAETQYF. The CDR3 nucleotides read TGTGCCAGCAGTCATCGGTCGACGGAGGCAGAGACCCAGTACTTC.

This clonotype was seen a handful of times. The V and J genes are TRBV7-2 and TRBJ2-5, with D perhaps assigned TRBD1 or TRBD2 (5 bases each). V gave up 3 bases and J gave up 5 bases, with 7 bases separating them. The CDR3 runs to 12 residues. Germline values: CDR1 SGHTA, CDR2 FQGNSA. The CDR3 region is CASSFGTETQYF. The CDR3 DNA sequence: TGTGCCAGCAGCTTCGGGACCGAGACCCAGTACTTC.

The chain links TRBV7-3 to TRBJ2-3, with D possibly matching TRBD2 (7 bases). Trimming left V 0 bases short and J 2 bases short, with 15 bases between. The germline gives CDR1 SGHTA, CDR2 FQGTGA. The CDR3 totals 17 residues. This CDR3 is CASSLTGRGASTDTQYF. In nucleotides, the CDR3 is TGTGCCAGCAGCTTAACAGGCCGGGGGGCTTCCACAGATACGCAGTATTTT.

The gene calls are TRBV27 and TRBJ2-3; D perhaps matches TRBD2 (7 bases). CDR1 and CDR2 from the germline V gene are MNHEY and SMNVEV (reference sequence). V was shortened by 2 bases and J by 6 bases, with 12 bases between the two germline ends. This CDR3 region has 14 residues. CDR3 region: CASSLVRGGDTQYF. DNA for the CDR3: TGTGCCAGCAGTTTAGTGAGGGGGGGGGATACGCAGTATTTT.

The CDR3 DNA sequence: TGTGCCATCAGCCGACTAGCGGAAGAGACCCAGTACTTC. Protein: CAISRLAEETQYF. The chain has TRBV10-3 and TRBJ2-5; 9 nucleotides agree with TRBD2. Losses at the gene ends were 6 bases for V and 3 bases for J; bases not matched to a gene: 2. Germline V gene data show CDR1 as ENHRY and CDR2 as SYGVKD. The CDR3 has 13 amino acids.

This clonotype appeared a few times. CDR3: CASSLTVRDRLSTDTQYF. CDR3 in DNA: TGTGCCAGCAGCTTAACCGTCCGGGACAGACTTAGCACAGATACGCAGTATTTT. This chain joins TRBV7-8 and TRBJ2-3, with 7 bases that match TRBD1. The CDR3 has 18 amino acids. V was clipped by 2 bases and J by 0 bases; unmatched bases: 11. Germline-derived CDR1 and CDR2 are SGHVS and FQNEAQ.

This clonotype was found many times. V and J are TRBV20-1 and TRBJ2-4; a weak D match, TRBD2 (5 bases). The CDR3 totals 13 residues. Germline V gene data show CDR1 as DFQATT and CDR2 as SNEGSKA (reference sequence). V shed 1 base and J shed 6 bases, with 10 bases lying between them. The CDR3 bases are TGCAGTGCTAGAGGAGGGTTTCTAAACATTCAGTACTTC. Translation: CSARGGFLNIQYF.